The 32 T cell receptor beta chains listed next were all sequenced from one sample in a study of OX40 agonist ivuxolimab in advanced cancers. Produced via immunoSEQ multiplex PCR; TCRdb's table is partial and in-frame only. The data show roughly 61,000 clones, approximately 78% seen once. Sequenced material: CD4+ or CD8+ T cells sorted from blood, taken in a trial of the OX40 agonist ivuxolimab. These TCRs come from an adult with an advanced solid tumor such as melanoma, head and neck, liver or kidney cancer.

This chain joins TRBV21-1 and TRBJ2-7. TRBV21-1 is listed as a pseudogene. This CDR3 has 14 amino acids. In DNA, the CDR3 is TGTGCCAGCAGCATCGGAAGGGACCGACGGGAGCAGTACTTC. Protein product: CASSIGRDRREQYF.

This clone turned up a few times. At one end the junction does not follow the germline gene, possibly because of a read error. The CDR3, as DNA: TGTGCCAGCAGCCGGGATTTGGCTAGTATCACCTTT. The encoded protein is CASSRDLASITF. The chain recombines TRBV5-5 with TRBJ1-1; D gene ambiguous. This CDR3 region has 12 residues. Per germline, CDR1 SGHKS and CDR2 YYEKEE (reference sequence).

This chain joins TRBV19 and TRBJ1-4; maybe TRBD1 (5 bases). Germline V gene data show CDR1 as LNHDA and CDR2 as SQIVND (reference sequence). V was clipped by 3 bases and J by 8 bases, with 13 bases between them. The CDR3 has 14 residues. The CDR3 here is CASSMGGDREKLFF. DNA for the CDR3: TGTGCCAGTAGTATGGGCGGGGACCGCGAAAAACTGTTTTTT.

V usage is TRBV28 and J usage is TRBJ2-1; D not resolved. In germline, CDR1 is MDHEN, CDR2 SYDVKM. Trimming pared 10 bases from V and 0 bases from J, leaving 10 bases between. This CDR3 spans 13 amino acids. DNA for the CDR3: TGTGCCACCTCACCGAGCTCCTACAATGAGCAGTTCTTC. Residues: CATSPSSYNEQFF.

V usage is TRBV29-1 and J usage is TRBJ2-2; D remains ambiguous. Per the germline V gene, CDR1 is SQVTM and CDR2 is ANQGSEA. The CDR3 totals 14 residues. The germline V and J ends were trimmed by 6 bases and 2 bases, with 13 bases remaining between them. In DNA form, the CDR3 reads TGCAGCGTCCGTCCAAAAGGAAACACCGGGGAGCTGTTTTTT. Residues: CSVRPKGNTGELFF.

This chain connects TRBV11-3 to TRBJ2-6; D unclear. Germline lookup yields CDR1 SGHNT and CDR2 YENEEA. This CDR3 has 17 residues. V was shortened by 1 base and J by 4 bases, with 14 bases between the two germline ends. In nucleotides, the CDR3 is TGTGCCAGCAGCTTAGTCGTATCGGCGGACGGGGCCAACGTCCTGACTTTC. This sequence encodes CASSLVVSADGANVLTF.

The chain carries TRBV5-8 and TRBJ2-5, with 11 bases identical to TRBD1. This CDR3 has 17 residues. Germline V gene lookup returns CDR1 SGHTS and CDR2 YDEGEE. J lost 5 bases, V lost 3 bases, and 12 bases had no gene match. CDR3 DNA sequence: TGTGCCAGCAGCTCAGGACAGGGGGCGAATATTGGGGAGACCCAGTACTTC. Translation gives CASSSGQGANIGETQYF.

This sequence joins TRBV5-6 and TRBJ2-2; TRBD2 matches 9 bases. The CDR3 consists of 15 residues. Germline-derived CDR1 and CDR2 are SGHDT and YYEEEE. The junction had 6 bases not matched to a gene; V was cut back by 6 bases and J by 3 bases. The CDR3 sequence is CASTPAGGYTGELFF. CDR3 in DNA: TGTGCCAGCACCCCCGCGGGGGGGTACACCGGGGAGCTGTTTTTT.

The rearrangement uses TRBV29-1 and TRBJ2-5; 10 nucleotides agree with TRBD2. With 4 bases clipped from V and 5 bases from J, the junction kept 4 bases outside the gene matches. The germline V gene has CDR1 SQVTM and CDR2 ANQGSEA. CDR3 size: 13 residues. The CDR3 DNA reads TGCAGCGTTGTAACTAGCGGGGCCGAGACCCAGTACTTC. Translating it yields CSVVTSGAETQYF.

This chain connects TRBV7-9 to TRBJ2-5; D is undetermined. The CDR3 extends over 15 amino acids. V dropped 0 bases and J dropped 0 bases, with 8 bases sitting between them. Germline CDR1 reads SEHNR; CDR2 reads FQNEAQ (reference sequence). The CDR3 spells CASSLALADQETQYF. The CDR3, as DNA: TGTGCCAGCAGCTTAGCATTGGCAGACCAAGAGACCCAGTACTTC.

As DNA, the CDR3 is TGTGCCAGCAGCGAGACAACTAGCGGACAAGAGACCCAGTACTTC. As protein: CASSETTSGQETQYF. The chain uses TRBV7-7 and TRBJ2-5; 8 bases agree with TRBD2. Per germline, CDR1 SSHAT and CDR2 FNYEAQ (reference sequence). CDR3 size: 15 residues. V shed 5 bases and J 2 bases; nucleotides not matched to a gene: 7.

This chain joins TRBV20-1 and TRBJ2-5; 7 nucleotides line up with TRBD2. V lost 5 bases and J lost 5; bases outside the gene matches: 2. Germline V gene data show CDR1 as DFQATT and CDR2 as SNEGSKA (reference sequence). There are 11 residues in the CDR3. The CDR3 DNA reads TGCAGTGCTCTCGGGGGGGAGACCCAGTACTTC. Its protein product is CSALGGETQYF.

The chain links TRBV11-3 to TRBJ2-3; either TRBD1 or TRBD2 may fit D (6 bases each). V dropped 1 base and J dropped 4 bases, with 18 bases sitting between them. CDR1 and CDR2 (germline): SGHNT, YENEEA. CDR3 length: 17 residues. CDR3: CASSLVRGGGWSDTQYF. CDR3 DNA: TGTGCCAGCAGCTTAGTTCGTGGAGGGGGATGGTCAGATACGCAGTATTTT.

The V and J genes are TRBV5-6 and TRBJ2-3, with a possible D match to TRBD2 (7 bases). Trimming shortened V by 1 base and J by 9 bases, and 15 bases separated the two germline ends. The CDR3 length is 14 residues. The germline CDR1 and CDR2 sequences are SGHDT and YYEEEE. The chain's CDR3 is CASSLRGGDGTQYF. In nucleotides, the CDR3 is TGTGCCAGCAGCTTGAGGGGGGGCGACGGCACGCAGTATTTT.

The V call is TRBV4-1, the J call TRBJ2-7; unclear D gene. V was shortened by 0 bases and J by 3 bases, with 15 bases between the two germline ends. Germline CDR1 and CDR2: MGHRA and YSYEKL. This CDR3 has 16 amino acids. CDR3 nucleotides: TGCGCCAGCAGCCAAGATGGGATGGCCCCTAGCTACGAGCAGTACTTC. Protein sequence: CASSQDGMAPSYEQYF.

The chain is built from TRBV5-1 and TRBJ2-6; D possibly matches TRBD1 or TRBD2 (5 bases each). The CDR3 is 16 amino acids. V was clipped by 0 bases and J by 8 bases, with 15 bases between them. From germline, CDR1 is SGHRS and CDR2 YFSETQ. The CDR3, as DNA: TGCGCCAGCAGCTTGGATGGGGCAGCCGGGACCAACGTCCTGACTTTC. Protein product: CASSLDGAAGTNVLTF.

Here the CDR3 DNA reads TGTGCCAGCTCCGGGGCGGGGCTAGGGCACACCGGGGAGCTGTTTTTT. This encodes CASSGAGLGHTGELFF. The genes are TRBV9 and TRBJ2-2; D possibly corresponds to TRBD2 (6 bases). Germline CDR1 is SGDLS and CDR2 is YYNGEE. The CDR3 has 16 amino acids. Trimming stripped 7 bases from V and 3 bases from J, with 19 bases between.

The chain carries TRBV9 and TRBJ2-5, with D tentatively TRBD1 or TRBD2 (6 bases each). Germline V gives CDR1 SGDLS, CDR2 YYNGEE. The CDR3 runs 17 residues. The V end lost 0 bases, the J end lost 0 bases, and 15 bases lay between the germline ends. CDR3 protein: CASSVGGLGAHQETQYF. Written as DNA, the CDR3 is TGTGCCAGCAGCGTAGGGGGACTGGGGGCTCACCAAGAGACCCAGTACTTC.

The CDR3 DNA reads as TGTGCCAGCAGCGAGCGGGGCAATGAGCAGTTCTTC. Protein sequence: CASSERGNEQFF. The J gene is TRBJ2-1, the V gene TRBV9, with 7 bases aligning to TRBD2. The germline V gene encodes CDR1 SGDLS and CDR2 YYNGEE. Losses at the gene ends were 3 bases for V and 6 bases for J; bases not matched to a gene: 0. This CDR3 region has 12 residues. The whole variable domain, filled in from reference TRBV9 and TRBJ2-1, reads DSGVTQTPKHLITATGQRVTLRCSPRSGDLSVYWYQQSLDQGLQFLIQYYNGEERAKGNILERFSAQQFPDLHSELNLSSLELGDSALYFCASSERGNEQFFGPGTRLTVL.

The gene calls are TRBV5-8 and TRBJ2-4; D gene ambiguous. Trimming stripped 6 bases from V and 1 base from J, with 11 bases between. Germline loops: CDR1 SGHTS, CDR2 YDEGEE. CDR3 length equals 14 residues. CDR3 sequence (DNA): TGTGCCAGCACCAAAGTGCGGGCCAAAAACATTCAGTACTTC. It codes for CASTKVRAKNIQYF. The whole variable domain, remainder taken from reference TRBV5-8 and TRBJ2-4, is EAGVTQSPTHLIKTRGQQATLRCSPISGHTSVYWYQQALGLGLQFLLWYDEGEERNRGNFPPRFSGRQFPNYSSELNVNALELEDSALYLCASTKVRAKNIQYFGAGTRLSVL.

This clone has just a few counts. The chain uses TRBV7-2 and TRBJ2-7; 11 bases match TRBD2. The V gene's germline CDR1 is SGHTA and CDR2 FQGNSA. The CDR3 totals 14 residues. Trimming at V came to 5 bases and at J to 7 bases, leaving 7 bases not matched to a gene. CDR3 sequence: CASSRFSGGAEQYF. DNA for the CDR3: TGTGCCAGCAGCCGGTTTAGCGGGGGGGCGGAGCAGTACTTC.

The gene calls are TRBV6-5 and TRBJ1-3; TRBD1 matches at 9 bases. The J segment lost 4 bases and the V segment lost 4 bases, leaving 5 bases of the junction unmatched. In germline, CDR1 is MNHEY, CDR2 SVGAGI. This CDR3 is built from 15 residues. CDR3 DNA sequence: TGTGCCAGCAGTTCCCCCGGGACAGGGGGAAACACCATATATTTT. Translating it yields CASSSPGTGGNTIYF.

This rearrangement joins TRBV7-2 to TRBJ1-6, with D unclear. CDR1 is SGHTA and CDR2 is FQGNSA in the germline V gene. CDR3 length: 14 residues. V was clipped by 1 base and J by 6 bases, with 7 bases between them. This CDR3 reads CASSLGRANSPLHF. In DNA form, the CDR3 reads TGTGCCAGCAGCTTAGGGAGGGCTAATTCACCCCTCCACTTT.

The CDR3, as DNA: TGTGCCAGCAGCTTAGTTTCGGCAACTAATGAAAAACTGTTTTTT. Translated, it gives CASSLVSATNEKLFF. This chain links TRBV7-9 with TRBJ1-4, with D unclear. V lost 1 base to trimming and J lost 0 bases, with 6 bases between them. The CDR3 contains 15 residues. CDR1 is SEHNR, CDR2 FQNEAQ, per germline (reference sequence).

The V and J genes are TRBV19 and TRBJ2-3, with TRBD2 identical over 11 bases. The CDR3 runs to 19 residues. With 5 bases clipped from V and 0 bases from J, the junction kept 13 bases outside the gene matches. The germline V gene has CDR1 LNHDA and CDR2 SQIVND (reference sequence). This CDR3 is CASSGSLAGGHPSTDTQYF. The CDR3 nucleotides are TGTGCCAGTAGTGGGAGCCTAGCGGGGGGCCATCCTAGCACAGATACGCAGTATTTT.

The rearrangement uses TRBV11-2 and TRBJ1-4, with D perhaps TRBD1 (5 bases). Per the germline V gene, CDR1 is SGHAT and CDR2 is FQNNGV. Trimming took 5 bases from V and 4 from J, leaving 14 bases between them. This CDR3 region has 15 residues. This CDR3 is CASSPRGGYNEKLFF. The CDR3 DNA reads as TGTGCCAGCAGCCCTCGGGGGGGATATAATGAAAAACTGTTTTTT.

Only a few counts were recorded for this clone. The chain combines TRBV15 with TRBJ2-7; either TRBD1 or TRBD2 may fit D (5 bases each). V was cut by 9 bases and J by 3 bases, with 12 bases left in between. From germline, CDR1 is LNHNV and CDR2 YYDKDF (reference sequence). The CDR3 runs to 12 residues. The CDR3 DNA reads TGTGCCACTGGGGGACGGCACTACGAGCAGTACTTC. This translates into CATGGRHYEQYF.

This clone was detected only once. The chain employs TRBV5-4 and TRBJ1-5; D gene uncertain. V shed 9 bases and J shed 10 bases, with 26 bases lying between them. The CDR3 has 15 residues. The V gene's germline CDR1 is SGHNT and CDR2 YYREEE (reference sequence). In DNA form, the CDR3 reads TGTGCCACCCCCGGAGAACGTCCGGATAAGCATCCCCAGCATTTT. Translated, it gives CATPGERPDKHPQHF.

The V and J genes are TRBV7-6 and TRBJ2-1; the match to TRBD2 covers 14 bases. Germline V lookup: CDR1 SGHVS, CDR2 FNYEAQ. Trimming took 5 bases from V and 9 from J; bases not matched to a gene: 15. The CDR3 covers 18 residues. The CDR3 bases are TGTGCCAGCAGCCCATGGACTAGCGGGGGGACCCGCGGGGGTGAGCAGTTCTTC. Protein sequence: CASSPWTSGGTRGGEQFF.

This clone was observed a few times. V and J are TRBV10-3 and TRBJ2-3; tentative D call: TRBD2 (7 bases). V was clipped by 3 bases and J by 4 bases, with 17 bases between them. This CDR3 comprises 16 residues. CDR1 is ENHRY, CDR2 SYGVKD, per germline. CDR3 coding DNA: TGTGCCATCAGTGATCGGAGGGGGGGCGGGGCAGATACGCAGTATTTT. This translates into CAISDRRGGGADTQYF.

This CDR3 is CASSRQQDTGELFF. The CDR3 bases are TGTGCCAGCAGCCGTCAACAGGATACCGGGGAGCTGTTTTTT. The rearrangement joins TRBV7-6 to TRBJ2-2, with D possibly matching TRBD1 (5 bases). This CDR3 region has 14 residues. V lost 5 bases and J lost 5, with 12 bases in between. Per the germline V gene, CDR1 is SGHVS and CDR2 is FNYEAQ. Combining the CDR3 with reference TRBV7-6 and TRBJ2-2 gives the whole variable domain GAGVSQSPRYKVTKRGQDVALRCDPISGHVSLYWYRQALGQGPEFLTYFNYEAQQDKSGLPNDRFSAERPEGSISTLTIQRTEQRDSAMYRCASSRQQDTGELFFGEGSRLTVL.

This chain uses TRBV23-1 with TRBJ2-3; 11 nucleotides agree with TRBD2. TRBV23-1 is recorded as an ORF, its role being uncertain. Unmatched junction bases numbered 5, after V lost 2 bases and J lost 1 base. The CDR3 consists of 17 residues. In DNA, the CDR3 is TGCGCCAGCAGTCAAGCTAGCGGGGGGTCTCGCACAGATACGCAGTATTTT. Translation gives CASSQASGGSRTDTQYF.